This T cell receptor (beta chain) was sequenced for a study of blood T cell repertoires in COVID-19. Per germline, CDR1 SGDLS and CDR2 YYNGEE. The CDR3 is 15 amino acids. The V and J ends lost 1 base and 6 bases, in that order; junction bases with no gene match: 7. Generated by immunoSEQ multiplex PCR, the TCRdb table keeps only in-frame clones and is missing some. The sample includes hundreds of thousands of clones, approximately 79% of them seen just once. This sequence originates from an elderly woman with active or convalescent COVID-19. The V gene is TRBV9, the J gene TRBJ2-1; 7 nucleotides agree with TRBD1. The sequenced sample consisted of peripheral blood. CDR3 nucleotide sequence: TGTGCCAGCAGCGTACGGTGGGACAGTCGCAATGAGCAGTTCTTC. It yields the protein CASSVRWDSRNEQFF.